The rows below give T cell receptor beta chains drawn from one sample of a study of T-cell reconstitution after alpha-beta-depleted transplantation in children. Each CDR3 protein gets one entry after TCRdb re-called the PCR reads with MiXCR. The sample comprises around 4,500 distinct CDR3 sequences, 19% of which are singletons, and roughly 50% rests with the top ten. The material sequenced was PBMCs, mostly from graft donor cells, taken 180 days after TCRalphabeta/CD19-depleted stem cell transplant. Receptor source: a male patient aged 2-15 years who had a stem cell transplant for acute lymphoblastic leukemia, so the T cells may come from the graft donor. Each CDR3 is given with its conserved first and last residue. The D gene is left open where the match is weak. A row's size may be missing; if present it is once, few, many or a size class.

.,TRBJ1-3,many,TRBV7-9,TGTGCCAGCAGCTTTATTGGAAACACCATATATTTT,CASSFIGNTIYF
TRBD2,TRBJ2-5,many,TRBV12-3/TRBV12-4,TGTGCCAGCAGTCGACCCGGGACTAGCGGGAGGGTTCAAGAGACCCAGTACTTC,CASSRPGTSGRVQETQYF
.,TRBJ1-2,medium-sized,TRBV5-1,TGCGCCAGCAGCCCGGACAGCCGCTATGGCTACACCTTC,CASSPDSRYGYTF
TRBD2,TRBJ2-3,many,TRBV10-3,TGTGCCATCAAACTAGCGGGGATCAATACGCAGTATTTT,CAIKLAGINTQYF
.,TRBJ2-7,many,TRBV7-9,TGTGCCAGCAGTCGAACCCGACTACCTCCGAATGAGCAGTACTTC,CASSRTRLPPNEQYF
TRBD2,TRBJ2-1,many,TRBV7-8,TGTGCCAGCAGCTTAGTATGGGCAACTAGCGGATGGGGCATTGAGCAGTTCTTC,CASSLVWATSGWGIEQFF
.,TRBJ2-1,.,TRBV10-1,TGCGCCAGCAGCGCGCGGAACAGCCCCAAGAGCTCCTACAATGAGCAGTTCTTC,CASSARNSPKSSYNEQFF
.,TRBJ1-1,.,TRBV9,TGTGCCAGCAGCGTGGACGCAAACACTGAAGCTTTCTTT,CASSVDANTEAFF
.,TRBJ1-1,many,TRBV15,TGTGCCACCAGCAGAGGGGGCACTGAAGCTTTCTTT,CATSRGGTEAFF
TRBD1,TRBJ1-2,many,TRBV4-1,TGCGCCAGCAGCCATAGCAGGGGGCGGCATAGCTATGGCTACACCTTC,CASSHSRGRHSYGYTF
TRBD2,TRBJ2-1,hyperexpanded,TRBV28,TGTGCCAGCAGTTTATTAGTGGGAGGGCCCCTGTTTGAGCAGTTCTTC,CASSLLVGGPLFEQFF
.,TRBJ2-3,many,TRBV7-9,TGTGCCAGCAGCTCAGAACTAGGGATCGATACGCAGTATTTT,CASSSELGIDTQYF
.,TRBJ2-7,once,TRBV12-3/TRBV12-4,TGTGCCAGCAGTGCAAGCTGGTACGAGCAGTACTTC,CASSASWYEQYF
TRBD2,TRBJ2-1,.,TRBV19,TGTGCCAGTAGTATAGCCTCTTGGACTAGCGGGAGAAGGGATGAGCAGTTCTTC,CASSIASWTSGRRDEQFF
TRBD1,TRBJ2-7,many,TRBV27,TGTGCCAGCAGTTTCATAGACAGGGGCCGTTCTGGGGGGCAGTACTTC,CASSFIDRGRSGGQYF
.,TRBJ1-1,many,TRBV7-9,TGTGCCAGCAGCTTAGGATTGACTACTGAAGCTTTCTTT,CASSLGLTTEAFF
TRBD2,TRBJ2-1,many,TRBV2,TGTGCCAGCAGTGAAGTCCGGACTAGCGTCGATGAGCAGTTCTTC,CASSEVRTSVDEQFF
TRBD1,TRBJ2-7,many,TRBV6-1,TGTGCCAGCAGTGTCGACAGGGGGCGCAGAGGGCAGTACTTC,CASSVDRGRRGQYF
.,TRBJ2-6,many,TRBV28,TGTGCCAGCAGTTTATTGGGGACCTCCGGTATCCGGGCCAACGTCCTGACTTTC,CASSLLGTSGIRANVLTF
TRBD1,TRBJ2-7,many,TRBV5-6,TGTGCCAGCAGCCGCCGGGACAGGGGCTTTGTCTCTCCGTACTTC,CASSRRDRGFVSPYF
TRBD1,TRBJ2-5,many,TRBV7-9,TGTGCCAGCAGTCTCGGGACAGGGGGGACCCAGTACTTC,CASSLGTGGTQYF
TRBD2,TRBJ2-3,many,TRBV3-1,TGTGCCAGCAGACTACAGGCTAGCGGAAGAGATACGCAGTATTTT,CASRLQASGRDTQYF
.,TRBJ2-7,many,TRBV5-1,TGCGCCAGCAGCTTGACCCCGACAACCTACGAGCAGTACTTC,CASSLTPTTYEQYF
TRBD2,TRBJ2-2,many,TRBV27,TGTGCCAGCAGTCCGCAACCGGGACTAGCGGGAGGGCCCACCGGGGAGCTGTTTTTT,CASSPQPGLAGGPTGELFF
.,TRBJ2-7,many,TRBV7-9,TGTGCCAGCAGGAAATTAGGGCGGGGTGGGTCCTACGAGCAGTACTTC,CASRKLGRGGSYEQYF
.,TRBJ1-1,.,TRBV7-6,TGTGCCAGCAGCTTATCCCTGAACACTGAAGCTTTCTTT,CASSLSLNTEAFF
.,TRBJ2-4,many,TRBV20-1,TGCAGTGCTAGGGCCGGTCCCAACATTCAGTACTTC,CSARAGPNIQYF
TRBD1,TRBJ1-6,many,TRBV7-9,TGTGCCAGCACCGTCGTACAGGGGTCCCATAATTCACCCCTCCACTTT,CASTVVQGSHNSPLHF
.,TRBJ2-5,many,TRBV28,TGTGCCAGCAGTTCCATGACGGTCTCCGGTAGGGTTTGGGGGGCCCAGTACTTC,CASSSMTVSGRVWGAQYF
.,TRBJ1-5,many,TRBV2,TGTGCCAGCAGTGTCGACACGGGAAAGTGGCCCCAGCATTTT,CASSVDTGKWPQHF
.,TRBJ1-1,many,TRBV14,TGTGCCAGCAGCCGAAACGCAGGAGACGCTGAAGCTTTCTTT,CASSRNAGDAEAFF
.,TRBJ1-5,many,TRBV4-1,TGCGCCAGCAGCCAAGAATGGGCAGGAGGTAGCCCAGTTAGCAATCAGCCCCAGCATTTT,CASSQEWAGGSPVSNQPQHF
TRBD2,TRBJ2-5,many,TRBV5-4,TGTGCCAGCAGCGACGGGGGGATCCAGTACTTC,CASSDGGIQYF
.,TRBJ2-7,medium-sized,TRBV4-1,TGCGCCAGCAGCCAAGTAAGGGTCGGAACCTACGAGCAGTACTTC,CASSQVRVGTYEQYF
.,TRBJ1-5,many,TRBV4-1,TGCGCCAGCAGCCAGTGGGACTCTGGCCCGTACAATCAGCCCCAGCATTTT,CASSQWDSGPYNQPQHF
.,TRBJ2-5,many,TRBV5-1,TGCGCCAGCAGCTTGGCCTTGTCCCAAGAGACCCAGTACTTC,CASSLALSQETQYF
TRBD1,TRBJ2-4,many,TRBV11-3,TGTGCCAGCAGCCTTAGGACAGGGGCCAAAAACATTCAGTACTTC,CASSLRTGAKNIQYF
.,TRBJ1-1,many,TRBV25-1,TGTGCCAGCAGTGAATTACGAGGGAGGGACACTGAAGCTTTCTTT,CASSELRGRDTEAFF
.,TRBJ2-3,many,TRBV28,TGTGCCAGCAGTCTCCCGGGGCCGGCGGCAGATACGCAGTATTTT,CASSLPGPAADTQYF
.,TRBJ1-2,many,TRBV7-9,TGTGCCAGCAGCTTATGGGGGGGTGTCTACACCTTC,CASSLWGGVYTF
TRBD1,TRBJ2-7,many,TRBV7-6,TGTGCCAGCAGCTTGTCAGGGGGCCTCTACTACGAGCAGTACTTC,CASSLSGGLYYEQYF
.,TRBJ1-1,many,TRBV7-9,TGTGCCAGCAGCTCCTCAAACACTGAAGCTTTCTTT,CASSSSNTEAFF
TRBD2,TRBJ2-1,many,TRBV7-6,TGTGCCAGCAGCTTATCCCCCACTAGCGGGAGTTACAATGAGCAGTTCTTC,CASSLSPTSGSYNEQFF
.,TRBJ1-1,many,TRBV7-9,TGTGCCAGCAGCTTTTATCCCAGGCAGGTGAACACTGAAGCTTTCTTT,CASSFYPRQVNTEAFF
.,TRBJ1-2,many,TRBV15,TGTGCCACCAGCAGAGAAACGGGGAACTATGGCTACACCTTC,CATSRETGNYGYTF
.,TRBJ2-2,.,TRBV19,TGTGCCAGTAGTATCCTGGACACAAACACCGGGGAGCTGTTTTTT,CASSILDTNTGELFF
.,TRBJ2-1,many,TRBV6-5,TGTGCCAGCAGGGCCCGTGGTCGCTCCTACAATGAGCAGTTCTTC,CASRARGRSYNEQFF
TRBD2,TRBJ2-3,many,TRBV5-1,TGCGCCAGCAGCTTGGATCAACTAGCGGGGGATTCACTCGTGGATACGCAGTATTTT,CASSLDQLAGDSLVDTQYF
TRBD2,TRBJ2-1,many,TRBV13,TGTGCCAGCAGCTCGCCGACTAGCGGGGCCGACAATGAGCAGTTCTTC,CASSSPTSGADNEQFF
.,TRBJ1-1,many,TRBV20-1,TGCAGTGTGCTTCAGGGCGAGATGCCTGAAGCTTTCTTT,CSVLQGEMPEAFF
.,TRBJ2-3,once,TRBV3-1,TGTGCCAGCCTCCGCGCGGACACAGATACGCAGTATTTT,CASLRADTDTQYF
.,TRBJ1-1,.,TRBV29-1,TGCAGTGTTGACAGGCCCTTTGAAGCTTTCTTT,CSVDRPFEAFF
.,TRBJ1-5,.,TRBV12-3/TRBV12-4,TGTGCCAGCAGTTTAGAAGGGGACAATCAGCCCCAGCATTTT,CASSLEGDNQPQHF
.,TRBJ2-2,many,TRBV12-3/TRBV12-4,TGTGCCAGCAGTTTAGGTTCTGAGACCGGGGAGCTGTTTTTT,CASSLGSETGELFF
.,TRBJ2-7,few,TRBV19,TGTGCCAGTAGTGGAGGAGCGGGCCGGATCTACGAGCAGTACTTC,CASSGGAGRIYEQYF
.,TRBJ2-3,many,TRBV4-2,TGTGCCAGCAGCCAAGGCCGGGAGGCGACAGGTACGCAGTATTTT,CASSQGREATGTQYF
.,TRBJ1-2,medium-sized,TRBV12-3/TRBV12-4,TGTGCCAGCAGTAGACAGTCCTATGGCTACACCTTC,CASSRQSYGYTF